Here is one TCR beta chain with its context. Its antigen remains unknown. The data stem from a study of T cell repertoires in cytomegalovirus infection. General study points: Clonotype analysis showed dominance of the ex vivo response by HLA-C-restricted CMV-specific TCR beta clonotypes.

This CDR3 is 15 amino acids long. Trimming took 4 bases from V and 4 from J, leaving 16 bases between them. Germline-derived CDR1 and CDR2 are PRHDT and FYEKMQ (reference sequence). TCRdb passed the reads through MiXCR, listing each CDR3 protein once. The sample contains 100,000 to 150,000 distinct CDR3 sequences, approximately 8.8% of which appear only once. This chain connects TRBV13 to TRBJ2-5; D may be TRBD2 (6 bases). The source material was PBMCs. This clonotype was sampled from a human donor in good health (CMV status not recorded). Some clones in this sample may be carry-over from other donors' samples. The CDR3 spells CASSSNNGGAETQYF. The CDR3 coding sequence is TGTGCCAGCAGCTCGAACAACGGAGGGGCAGAGACCCAGTACTTC.